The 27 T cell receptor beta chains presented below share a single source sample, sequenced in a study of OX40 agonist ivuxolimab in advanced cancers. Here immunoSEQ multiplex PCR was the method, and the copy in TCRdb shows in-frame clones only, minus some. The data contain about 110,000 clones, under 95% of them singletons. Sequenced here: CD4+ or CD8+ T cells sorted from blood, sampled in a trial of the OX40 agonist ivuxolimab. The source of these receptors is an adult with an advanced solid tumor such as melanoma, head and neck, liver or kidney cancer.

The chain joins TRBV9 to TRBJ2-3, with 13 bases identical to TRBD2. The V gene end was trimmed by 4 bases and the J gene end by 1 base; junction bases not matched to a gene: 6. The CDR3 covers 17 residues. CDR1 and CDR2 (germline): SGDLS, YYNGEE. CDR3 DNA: TGTGCCAGCAGCCCCCGGACTAGCGGGAGTGGCACAGATACGCAGTATTTT. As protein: CASSPRTSGSGTDTQYF.

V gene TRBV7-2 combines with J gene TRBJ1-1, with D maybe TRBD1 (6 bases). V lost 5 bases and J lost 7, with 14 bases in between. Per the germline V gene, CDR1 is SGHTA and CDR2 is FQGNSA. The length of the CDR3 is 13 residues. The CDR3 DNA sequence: TGTGCCAGCAGCAGTACCGGACAGTTTGAAGCTTTCTTT. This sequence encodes CASSSTGQFEAFF.

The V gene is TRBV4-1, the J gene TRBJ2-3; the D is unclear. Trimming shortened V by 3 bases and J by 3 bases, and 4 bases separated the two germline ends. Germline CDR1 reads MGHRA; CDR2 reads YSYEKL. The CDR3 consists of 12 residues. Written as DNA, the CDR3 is TGCGCCAGCAGCCACCAAACAGATACGCAGTATTTT. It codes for CASSHQTDTQYF.

CDR3 DNA: TGTGCCAGCATCCCGATCGGGGAAGGTACGCAGTATTTT. Translating gives CASIPIGEGTQYF. The chain carries TRBV5-5 and TRBJ2-3; D is possibly TRBD2 (5 bases). CDR1 and CDR2 from the germline V gene are SGHKS and YYEKEE (reference sequence). CDR3 length: 13 residues. The ends were cut back, 6 bases at V and 8 bases at J, with 16 bases in the middle.

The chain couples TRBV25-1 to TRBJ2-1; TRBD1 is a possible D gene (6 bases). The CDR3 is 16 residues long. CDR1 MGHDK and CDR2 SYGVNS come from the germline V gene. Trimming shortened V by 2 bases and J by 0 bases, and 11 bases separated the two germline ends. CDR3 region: CASSEEGVNSYNEQFF. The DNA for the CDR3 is TGTGCCAGCAGTGAAGAGGGGGTAAACTCCTACAATGAGCAGTTCTTC.

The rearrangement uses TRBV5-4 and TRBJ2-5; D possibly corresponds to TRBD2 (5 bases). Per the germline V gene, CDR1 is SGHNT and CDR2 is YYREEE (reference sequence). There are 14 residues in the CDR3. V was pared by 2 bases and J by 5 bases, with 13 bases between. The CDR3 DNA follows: TGTGCCAGCAGCTTAGGTGGGAGACTTGAGACCCAGTACTTC. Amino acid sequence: CASSLGGRLETQYF. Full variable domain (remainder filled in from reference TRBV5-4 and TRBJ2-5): ETGVTQSPTHLIKTRGQQVTLRCSSQSGHNTVSWYQQALGQGPQFIFQYYREEENGRGNFPPRFSGLQFPNYSSELNVNALELDDSALYLCASSLGGRLETQYFGPGTRLLVL.

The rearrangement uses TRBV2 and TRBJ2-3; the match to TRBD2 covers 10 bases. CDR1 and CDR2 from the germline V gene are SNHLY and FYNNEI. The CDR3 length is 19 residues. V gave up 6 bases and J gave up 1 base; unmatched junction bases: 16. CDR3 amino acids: CASRDPPRDLAGGTDTQYF. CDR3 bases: TGTGCCAGCAGGGACCCACCTAGGGATCTAGCGGGGGGCACAGATACGCAGTATTTT.

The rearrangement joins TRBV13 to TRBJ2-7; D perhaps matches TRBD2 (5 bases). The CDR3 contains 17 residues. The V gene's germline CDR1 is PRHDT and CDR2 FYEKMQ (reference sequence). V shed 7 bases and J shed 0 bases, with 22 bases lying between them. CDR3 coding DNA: TGTGCCAGCACTTTCCTATACCCAAGCGGAAGCTCCTACGAGCAGTACTTC. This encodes CASTFLYPSGSSYEQYF.

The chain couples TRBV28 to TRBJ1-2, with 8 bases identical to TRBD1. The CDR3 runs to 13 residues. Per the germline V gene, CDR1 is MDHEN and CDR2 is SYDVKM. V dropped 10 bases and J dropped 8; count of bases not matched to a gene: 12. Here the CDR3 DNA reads TGTGCCACCAAATTGGTGACAGGGGTCGGCTACACCTTC. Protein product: CATKLVTGVGYTF.

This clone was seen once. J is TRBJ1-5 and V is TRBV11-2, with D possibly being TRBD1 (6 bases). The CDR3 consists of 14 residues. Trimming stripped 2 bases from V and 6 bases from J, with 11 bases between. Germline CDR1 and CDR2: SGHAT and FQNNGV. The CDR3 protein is CASSLQGNRQPQHF. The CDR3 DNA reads TGTGCCAGCAGCTTACAGGGGAATCGTCAGCCCCAGCATTTT.

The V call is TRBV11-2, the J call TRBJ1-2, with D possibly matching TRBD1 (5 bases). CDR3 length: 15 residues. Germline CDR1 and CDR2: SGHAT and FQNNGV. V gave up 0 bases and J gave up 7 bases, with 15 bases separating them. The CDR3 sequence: CASSLESSGRGGYTF. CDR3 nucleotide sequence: TGTGCCAGCAGCTTAGAGTCGAGCGGAAGGGGTGGCTACACCTTC. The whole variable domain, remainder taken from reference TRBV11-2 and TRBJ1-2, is EAGVAQSPRYKIIEKRQSVAFWCNPISGHATLYWYQQILGQGPKLLIQFQNNGVVDDSQLPKDRFSAERLKGVDSTLKIQPAKLEDSAVYLCASSLESSGRGGYTFGSGTRLTVV.

In nucleotides, the CDR3 is TGTGCCAGCAGCTTGGTCAGAGGGGGGGGTAGCACAGATACGCAGTATTTT. This translates into CASSLVRGGGSTDTQYF. The rearrangement joins TRBV5-4 to TRBJ2-3, with D perhaps TRBD2 (7 bases). The CDR3 consists of 17 residues. Germline V gene data show CDR1 as SGHNT and CDR2 as YYREEE (reference sequence). The ends were cut back, 0 bases at V and 0 bases at J, with 14 bases in the middle. The full variable domain, in which reference TRBV5-4 and TRBJ2-3 provide the parts outside the CDR3, is ETGVTQSPTHLIKTRGQQVTLRCSSQSGHNTVSWYQQALGQGPQFIFQYYREEENGRGNFPPRFSGLQFPNYSSELNVNALELDDSALYLCASSLVRGGGSTDTQYFGPGTRLTVL.

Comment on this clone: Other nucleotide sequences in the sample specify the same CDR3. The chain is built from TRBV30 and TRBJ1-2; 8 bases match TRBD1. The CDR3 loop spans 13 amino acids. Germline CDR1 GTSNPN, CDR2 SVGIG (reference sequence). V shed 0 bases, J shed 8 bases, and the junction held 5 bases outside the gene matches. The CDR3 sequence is CAWSVPAGGGYTF. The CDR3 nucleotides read TGTGCCTGGAGTGTACCAGCAGGGGGCGGCTACACCTTC.

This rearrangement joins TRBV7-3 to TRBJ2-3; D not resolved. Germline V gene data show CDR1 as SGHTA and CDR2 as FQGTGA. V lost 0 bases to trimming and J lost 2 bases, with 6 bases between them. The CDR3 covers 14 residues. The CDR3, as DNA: TGTGCCAGCAGCTTAACGGCGGTCACAGATACGCAGTATTTT. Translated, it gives CASSLTAVTDTQYF. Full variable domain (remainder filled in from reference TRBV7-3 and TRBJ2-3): GAGVSQTPSNKVTEKGKYVELRCDPISGHTALYWYRQSLGQGPEFLIYFQGTGAADDSGLPNDRFFAVRPEGSVSTLKIQRTERGDSAVYLCASSLTAVTDTQYFGPGTRLTVL.

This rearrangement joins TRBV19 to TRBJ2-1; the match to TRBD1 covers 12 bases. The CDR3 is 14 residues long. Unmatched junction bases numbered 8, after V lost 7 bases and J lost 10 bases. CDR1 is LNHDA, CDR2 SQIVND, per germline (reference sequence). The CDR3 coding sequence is TGTGCCAGTATGGTCGGGACAGGGGGCTACGAGCAGTTCTTC. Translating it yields CASMVGTGGYEQFF.

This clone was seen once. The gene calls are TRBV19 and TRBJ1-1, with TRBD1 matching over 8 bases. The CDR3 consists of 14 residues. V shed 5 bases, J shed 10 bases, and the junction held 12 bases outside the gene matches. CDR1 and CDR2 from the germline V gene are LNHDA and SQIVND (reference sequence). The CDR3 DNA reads TGTGCCAGTAGTCCCCGGACAGGGAGTGTTGTAGCTTTCTTT. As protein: CASSPRTGSVVAFF.

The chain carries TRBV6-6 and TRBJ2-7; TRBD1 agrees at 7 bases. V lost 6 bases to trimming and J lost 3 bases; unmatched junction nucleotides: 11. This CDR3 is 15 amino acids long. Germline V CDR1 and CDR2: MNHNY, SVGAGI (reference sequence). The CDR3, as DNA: TGTGCCAGCAGACCACCTAGGGACAGAAGCTACGAGCAGTACTTC. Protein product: CASRPPRDRSYEQYF.

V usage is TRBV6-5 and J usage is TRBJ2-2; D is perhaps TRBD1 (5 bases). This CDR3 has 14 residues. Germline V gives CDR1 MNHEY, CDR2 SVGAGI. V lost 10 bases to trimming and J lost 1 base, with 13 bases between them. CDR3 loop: CATLRTRNTGELFF. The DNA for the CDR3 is TGTGCCACCCTTCGGACAAGGAACACCGGGGAGCTGTTTTTT.

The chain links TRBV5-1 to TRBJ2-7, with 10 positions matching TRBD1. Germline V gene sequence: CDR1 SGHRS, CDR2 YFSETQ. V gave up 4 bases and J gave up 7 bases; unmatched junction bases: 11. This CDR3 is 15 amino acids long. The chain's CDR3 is CASSPGGTGVGEQYF. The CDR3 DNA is TGCGCCAGCAGCCCAGGAGGGACAGGGGTGGGTGAGCAGTACTTC.

CDR3 residues: CASNLRDLGTEAFF. CDR3 coding DNA: TGTGCCAGCAACCTCCGGGACTTGGGCACTGAAGCTTTCTTT. The chain recombines TRBV6-1 with TRBJ1-1, with D perhaps matching TRBD1 (5 bases). With 7 bases removed from V and 4 bases from J, the gap between germline ends came to 16 bases. The CDR3 loop spans 14 amino acids. Per germline, CDR1 MNHNS and CDR2 SASEGT.

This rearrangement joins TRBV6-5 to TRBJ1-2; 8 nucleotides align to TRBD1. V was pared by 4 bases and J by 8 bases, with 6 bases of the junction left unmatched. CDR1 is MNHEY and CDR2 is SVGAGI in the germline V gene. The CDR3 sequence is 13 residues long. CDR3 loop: CASSSQGAGGYTF. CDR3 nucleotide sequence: TGTGCCAGCAGTTCGCAGGGGGCGGGAGGCTACACCTTC.

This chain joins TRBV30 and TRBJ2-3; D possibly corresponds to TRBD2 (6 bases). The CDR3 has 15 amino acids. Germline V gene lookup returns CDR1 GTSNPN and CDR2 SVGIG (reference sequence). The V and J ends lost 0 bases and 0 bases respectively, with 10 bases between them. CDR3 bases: TGTGCCTGGAGTGTATTGGGGACTAGCACAGATACGCAGTATTTT. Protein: CAWSVLGTSTDTQYF.

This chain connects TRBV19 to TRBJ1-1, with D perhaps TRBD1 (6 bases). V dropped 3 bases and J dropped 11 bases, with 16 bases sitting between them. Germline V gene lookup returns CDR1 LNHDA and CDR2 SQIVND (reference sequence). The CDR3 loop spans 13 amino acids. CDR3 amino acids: CASSIVGQLGAFF. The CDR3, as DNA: TGTGCCAGTAGTATTGTCGGACAGTTGGGTGCTTTCTTT.

The CDR3 here is CASSMLGQNYGYTF. CDR3 nucleotides: TGTGCCAGTAGTATGTTGGGACAGAACTATGGCTACACCTTC. This rearrangement joins TRBV19 to TRBJ1-2; 7 positions match TRBD1. The CDR3 has 14 amino acids. Germline CDR1 reads LNHDA; CDR2 reads SQIVND (reference sequence). Trimming cost V 3 bases and J 2 bases; bases outside gene matches: 3.

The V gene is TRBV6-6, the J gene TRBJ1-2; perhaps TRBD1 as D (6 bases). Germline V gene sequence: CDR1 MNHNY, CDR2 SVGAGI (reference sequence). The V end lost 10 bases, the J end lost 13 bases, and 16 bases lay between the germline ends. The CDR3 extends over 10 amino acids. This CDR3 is CATPSGGRTF. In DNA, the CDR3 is TGTGCCACTCCCTCGGGGGGCCGCACCTTC.

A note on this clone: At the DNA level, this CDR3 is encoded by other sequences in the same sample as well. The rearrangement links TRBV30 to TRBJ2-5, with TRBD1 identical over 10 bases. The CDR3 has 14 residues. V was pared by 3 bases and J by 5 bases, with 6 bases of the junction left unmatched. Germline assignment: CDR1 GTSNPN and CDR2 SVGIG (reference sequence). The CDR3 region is CAWRETGGRETQYF. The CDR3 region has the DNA TGTGCCTGGAGGGAGACAGGGGGCAGGGAGACCCAGTACTTC.

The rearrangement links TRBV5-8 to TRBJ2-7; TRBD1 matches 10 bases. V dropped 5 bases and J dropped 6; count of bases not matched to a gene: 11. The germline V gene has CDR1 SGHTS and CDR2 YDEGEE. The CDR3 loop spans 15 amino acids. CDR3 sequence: CASRQAGQGTGEQYF. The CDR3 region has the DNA TGTGCCAGCAGACAGGCGGGACAGGGGACGGGCGAGCAGTACTTC.